These 8 T cell receptor beta chains were sequenced from one sample in a study of memory CD4+ T cells and cytomegalovirus serostatus. The sort gate was single viable CD3+CD4+CD8-CD45RO+ cells for memory CD4+ T cells. Profiling relied on immunoSEQ multiplex PCR, and the TCRdb table lists in-frame clones only, not all of them. The sample yields some 50,000 clones, about 74% seen once. The sequenced sample consisted of memory CD4+ T cells from blood. The source of these receptors is an adult in good health and CMV-seropositive.

This chain connects TRBV7-2 to TRBJ2-3, with a possible D match to TRBD1 (6 bases). V was clipped by 4 bases and J by 0 bases, with 11 bases between them. CDR1 and CDR2 (germline): SGHTA, FQGNSA. This CDR3 has 15 amino acids. This CDR3 is CASSSGQTSTDTQYF. The CDR3 DNA is TGTGCCAGCAGCTCTGGACAGACTAGCACAGATACGCAGTATTTT. Full variable domain (missing parts from reference TRBV7-2 and TRBJ2-3): GAGVSQSPSNKVTEKGKDVELRCDPISGHTALYWYRQSLGQGLEFLIYFQGNSAPDKSGLPSDRFSAERTGGSVSTLTIQRTQQEDSAVYLCASSSGQTSTDTQYFGPGTRLTVL.

This clone is a singleton in its sample. The chain joins TRBV7-2 to TRBJ2-3; TRBD2 might be the D (5 bases). The CDR3 is 13 residues long. Germline-derived CDR1 and CDR2 are SGHTA and FQGNSA. Trimming removed 1 base at V and 13 bases at J, with 15 bases between. The CDR3 nucleotides are TGTGCCAGCAGCTTAGAGGCCCTGAGCGGCAAGTATTTT. Translation gives CASSLEALSGKYF.

J is TRBJ2-7 and V is TRBV5-6, with D tentatively TRBD1 or TRBD2 (5 bases each). CDR1 SGHDT and CDR2 YYEEEE come from the germline V gene. V lost 3 bases to trimming and J lost 3 bases, with 16 bases between them. The CDR3 totals 15 residues. The CDR3: CASSYSGPPGYEQYF. The CDR3 DNA reads TGTGCCAGCAGCTACTCGGGACCGCCGGGCTACGAGCAGTACTTC. Together with reference TRBV5-6 and TRBJ2-7, the CDR3 gives the full variable domain: DAGVTQSPTHLIKTRGQQVTLRCSPKSGHDTVSWYQQALGQGPQFIFQYYEEEERQRGNFPDRFSGHQFPNYSSELNVNALLLGDSALYLCASSYSGPPGYEQYFGPGTRLTVT.

The gene calls are TRBV18 and TRBJ1-4, with a possible D match to TRBD1 (5 bases). Germline V gene lookup returns CDR1 KGHSH and CDR2 LQKENI. V was clipped by 1 base and J by 0 bases, with 15 bases between them. The CDR3 runs to 18 residues. As DNA, the CDR3 is TGTGCCAGCTCACCACGGGGGGTTACAGACTCAACTAATGAAAAACTGTTTTTT. Its translation is CASSPRGVTDSTNEKLFF.

The chain combines TRBV5-4 with TRBJ2-7; 9 bases align to TRBD1. The CDR3 sequence is 16 residues long. J gave up 4 bases and V 4 bases, and 12 bases lay outside the gene matches. Germline CDR1 SGHNT, CDR2 YYREEE (reference sequence). In DNA, the CDR3 is TGTGCCAGCAGCACAGTTCGGGGACAGGGATCTTACGAGCAGTACTTC. It encodes CASSTVRGQGSYEQYF.

This chain joins TRBV4-3 and TRBJ2-1; D not certain. The CDR3 totals 13 residues. The germline V gene encodes CDR1 LGHNA and CDR2 YSLEER. V was pared by 0 bases and J by 10 bases, with 10 bases between. In nucleotides, the CDR3 is TGCGCCAGCAGCCAAGACCGGGTCGGCGAGCAGTTCTTC. The encoded protein is CASSQDRVGEQFF.

The chain recombines TRBV10-3 with TRBJ2-5, with no clear D. With 8 bases removed from V and 5 bases from J, the gap between germline ends came to 12 bases. The CDR3 covers 12 residues. Per germline, CDR1 ENHRY and CDR2 SYGVKD. The chain's CDR3 is CAIAASAETQYF. The CDR3 DNA follows: TGTGCCATCGCGGCCTCAGCGGAGACCCAGTACTTC.

This chain uses TRBV7-9 with TRBJ2-5, with 11 positions matching TRBD2. The V gene's germline CDR1 is SEHNR and CDR2 FQNEAQ (reference sequence). This CDR3 region has 15 residues. After removal of 6 bases from V and 2 bases from J, the junction contained 5 bases not matched to a gene. CDR3 sequence (DNA): TGTGCCAGCAGACTCGGGACTAGCGGTCAAGAGACCCAGTACTTC. As protein: CASRLGTSGQETQYF.